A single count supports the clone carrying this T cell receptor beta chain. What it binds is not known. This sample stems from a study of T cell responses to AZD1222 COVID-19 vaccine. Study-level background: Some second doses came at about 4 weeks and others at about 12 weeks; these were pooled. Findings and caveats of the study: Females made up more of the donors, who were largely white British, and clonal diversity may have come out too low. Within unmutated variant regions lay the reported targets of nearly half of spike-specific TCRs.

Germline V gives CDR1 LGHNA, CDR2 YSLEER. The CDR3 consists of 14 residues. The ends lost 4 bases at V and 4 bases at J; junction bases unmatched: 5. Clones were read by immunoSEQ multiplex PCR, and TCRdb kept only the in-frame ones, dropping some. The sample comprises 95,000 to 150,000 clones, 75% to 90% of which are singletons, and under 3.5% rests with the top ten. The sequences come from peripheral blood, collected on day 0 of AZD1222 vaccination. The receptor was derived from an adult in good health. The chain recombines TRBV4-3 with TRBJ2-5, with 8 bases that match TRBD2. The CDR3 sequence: CASSRGLGRETQYF. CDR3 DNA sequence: TGCGCCAGCAGCCGGGGACTAGGTAGAGAGACCCAGTACTTC.